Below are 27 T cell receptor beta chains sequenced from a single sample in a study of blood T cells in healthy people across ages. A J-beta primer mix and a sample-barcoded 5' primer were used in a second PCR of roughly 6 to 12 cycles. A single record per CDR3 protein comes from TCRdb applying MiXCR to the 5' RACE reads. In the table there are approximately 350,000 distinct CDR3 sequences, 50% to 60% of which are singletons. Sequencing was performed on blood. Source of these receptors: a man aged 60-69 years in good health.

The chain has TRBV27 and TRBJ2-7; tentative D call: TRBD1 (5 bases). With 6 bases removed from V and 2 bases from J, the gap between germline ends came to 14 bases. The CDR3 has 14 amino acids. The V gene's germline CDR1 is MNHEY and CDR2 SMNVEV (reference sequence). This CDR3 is CASSASRGPYEQYF. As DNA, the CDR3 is TGTGCCAGCAGCGCCAGTAGGGGTCCCTACGAGCAGTACTTC.

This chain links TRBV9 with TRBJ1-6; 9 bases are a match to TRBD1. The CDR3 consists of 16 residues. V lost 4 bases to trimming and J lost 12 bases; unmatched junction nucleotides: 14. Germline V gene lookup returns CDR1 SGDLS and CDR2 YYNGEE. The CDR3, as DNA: TGTGCCAGCAGCCCGCGACCCGGGACAGGGTCCGTACCCCTCCACTTT. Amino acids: CASSPRPGTGSVPLHF.

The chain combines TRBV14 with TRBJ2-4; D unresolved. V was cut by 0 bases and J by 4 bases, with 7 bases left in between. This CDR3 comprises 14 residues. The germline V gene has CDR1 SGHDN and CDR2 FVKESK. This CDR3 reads CASSQDLTKNIQYF. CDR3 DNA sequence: TGTGCCAGCAGCCAAGATCTTACTAAAAACATTCAGTACTTC.

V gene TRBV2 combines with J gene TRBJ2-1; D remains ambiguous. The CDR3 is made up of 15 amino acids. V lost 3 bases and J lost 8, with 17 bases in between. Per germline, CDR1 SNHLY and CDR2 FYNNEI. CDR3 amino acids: CASSDPGPAFYEQFF. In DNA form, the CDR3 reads TGTGCCAGCAGTGATCCCGGGCCTGCCTTCTATGAGCAGTTCTTC.

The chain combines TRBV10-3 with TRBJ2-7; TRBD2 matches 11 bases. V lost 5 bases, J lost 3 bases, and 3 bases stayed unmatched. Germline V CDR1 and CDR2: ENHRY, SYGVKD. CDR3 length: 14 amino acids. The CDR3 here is CAISPGTSGYEQYF. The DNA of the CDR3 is TGTGCCATCAGTCCCGGGACTAGCGGCTACGAGCAGTACTTC.

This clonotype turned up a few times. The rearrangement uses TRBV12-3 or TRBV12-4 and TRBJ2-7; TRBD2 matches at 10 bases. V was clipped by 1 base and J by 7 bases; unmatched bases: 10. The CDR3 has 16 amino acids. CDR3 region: CASSLGRVLAGGEQYF. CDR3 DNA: TGTGCCAGCAGTTTAGGCAGGGTATTAGCGGGAGGTGAGCAGTACTTC.

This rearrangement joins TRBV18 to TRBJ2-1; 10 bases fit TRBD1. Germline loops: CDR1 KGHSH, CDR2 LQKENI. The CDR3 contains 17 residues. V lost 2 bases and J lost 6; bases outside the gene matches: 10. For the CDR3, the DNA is TGTGCCAGCTCACCAGGGATGGGACAGGGGACCCTCAATGAGCAGTTCTTC. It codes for CASSPGMGQGTLNEQFF.

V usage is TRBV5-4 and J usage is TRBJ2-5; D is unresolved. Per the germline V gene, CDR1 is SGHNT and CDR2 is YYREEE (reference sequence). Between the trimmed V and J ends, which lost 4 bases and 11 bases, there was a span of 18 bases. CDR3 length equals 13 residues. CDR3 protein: CASSAPVVNEQYF. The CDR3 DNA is TGTGCCAGCAGCGCCCCGGTGGTCAATGAGCAGTACTTC. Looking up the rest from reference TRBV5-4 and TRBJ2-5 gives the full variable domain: ETGVTQSPTHLIKTRGQQVTLRCSSQSGHNTVSWYQQALGQGPQFIFQYYREEENGRGNFPPRFSGLQFPNYSSELNVNALELDDSALYLCASSAPVVNEQYFGPGTRLLVL.

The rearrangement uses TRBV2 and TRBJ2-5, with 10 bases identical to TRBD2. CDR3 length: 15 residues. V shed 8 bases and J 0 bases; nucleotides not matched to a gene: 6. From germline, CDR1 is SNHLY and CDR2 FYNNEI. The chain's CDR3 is CASLGLAGDQETQYF. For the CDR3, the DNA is TGTGCCAGCCTGGGGCTAGCGGGAGACCAAGAGACCCAGTACTTC.

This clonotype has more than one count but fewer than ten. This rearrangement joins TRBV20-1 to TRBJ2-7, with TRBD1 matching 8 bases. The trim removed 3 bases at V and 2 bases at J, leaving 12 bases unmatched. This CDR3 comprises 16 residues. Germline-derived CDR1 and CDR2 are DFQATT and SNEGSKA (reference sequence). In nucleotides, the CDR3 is TGCAGTGCTAGTGCTCGGCAGGGGGCGGGCGCCTACGAGCAGTACTTC. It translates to CSASARQGAGAYEQYF.

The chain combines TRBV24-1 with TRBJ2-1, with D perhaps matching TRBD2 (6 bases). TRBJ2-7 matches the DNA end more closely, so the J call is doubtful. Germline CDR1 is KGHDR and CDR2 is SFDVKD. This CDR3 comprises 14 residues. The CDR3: CATSAGLDDNEQYF. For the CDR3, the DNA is TGTGCCACCAGTGCGGGACTGGACGACAATGAGCAGTACTTC.

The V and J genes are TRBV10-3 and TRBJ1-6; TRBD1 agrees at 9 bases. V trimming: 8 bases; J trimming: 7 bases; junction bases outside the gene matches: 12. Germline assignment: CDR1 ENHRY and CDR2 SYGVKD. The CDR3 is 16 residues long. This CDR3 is CAISSTGGEKNSPLHF. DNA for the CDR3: TGTGCCATCTCTTCGACAGGGGGTGAGAAAAATTCACCCCTCCACTTT.

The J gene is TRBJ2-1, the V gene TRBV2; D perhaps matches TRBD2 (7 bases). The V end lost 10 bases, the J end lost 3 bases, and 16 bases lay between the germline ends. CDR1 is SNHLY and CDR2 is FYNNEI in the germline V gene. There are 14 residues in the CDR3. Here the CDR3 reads CATSGRGGYNEQFF. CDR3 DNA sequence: TGTGCCACAAGTGGGAGGGGGGGCTACAATGAGCAGTTCTTC.

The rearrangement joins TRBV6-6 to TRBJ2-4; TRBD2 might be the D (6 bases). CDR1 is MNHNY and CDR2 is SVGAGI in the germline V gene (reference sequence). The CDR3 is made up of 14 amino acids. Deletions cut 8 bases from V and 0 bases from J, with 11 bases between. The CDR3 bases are TGTGCCAGCGAGGCGGGACCAGCCAAAAACATTCAGTACTTC. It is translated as CASEAGPAKNIQYF.

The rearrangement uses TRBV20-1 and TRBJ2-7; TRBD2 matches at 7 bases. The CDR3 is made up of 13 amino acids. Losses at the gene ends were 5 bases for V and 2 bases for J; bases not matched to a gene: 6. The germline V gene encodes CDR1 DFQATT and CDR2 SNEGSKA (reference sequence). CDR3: CSAFPGGAYEQYF. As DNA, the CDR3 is TGCAGTGCTTTCCCGGGGGGAGCCTACGAGCAGTACTTC.

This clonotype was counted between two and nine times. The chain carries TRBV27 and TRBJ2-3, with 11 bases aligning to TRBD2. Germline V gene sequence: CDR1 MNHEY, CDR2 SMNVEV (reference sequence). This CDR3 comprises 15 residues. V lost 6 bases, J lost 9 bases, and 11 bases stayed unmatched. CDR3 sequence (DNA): TGTGCCAGCAGCCCCGGGACTAGCGGAGGGGAAACGCAGTATTTT. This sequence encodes CASSPGTSGGETQYF.

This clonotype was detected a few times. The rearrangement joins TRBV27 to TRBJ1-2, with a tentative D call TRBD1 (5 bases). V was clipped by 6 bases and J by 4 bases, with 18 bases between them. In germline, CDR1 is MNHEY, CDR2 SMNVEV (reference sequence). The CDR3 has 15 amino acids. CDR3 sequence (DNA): TGTGCCAGCAGCCCATTGGGGGTTCAGGCCTATGGCTACACCTTC. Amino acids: CASSPLGVQAYGYTF.

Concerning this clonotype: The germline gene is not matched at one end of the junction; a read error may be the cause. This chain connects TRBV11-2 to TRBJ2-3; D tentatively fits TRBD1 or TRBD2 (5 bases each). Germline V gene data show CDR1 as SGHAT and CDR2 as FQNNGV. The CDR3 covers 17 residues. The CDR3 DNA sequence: TGTGCCGGCAGCCGTAGGGCCCCGGGACCTCGCACAGATACGCAGTATTTT. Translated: CAGSRRAPGPRTDTQYF.

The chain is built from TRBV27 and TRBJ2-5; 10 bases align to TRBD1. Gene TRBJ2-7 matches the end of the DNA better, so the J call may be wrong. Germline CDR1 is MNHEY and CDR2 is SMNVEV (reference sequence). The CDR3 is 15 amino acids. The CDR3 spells CASSSPGTGDYEQYF. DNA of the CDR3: TGTGCCAGCAGTTCTCCCGGGACAGGGGACTACGAGCAGTACTTC.

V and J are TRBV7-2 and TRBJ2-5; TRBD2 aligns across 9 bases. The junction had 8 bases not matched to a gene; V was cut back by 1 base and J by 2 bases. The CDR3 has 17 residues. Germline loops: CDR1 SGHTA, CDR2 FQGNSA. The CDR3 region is CASSLGGRAGGQETQYF. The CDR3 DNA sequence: TGTGCCAGCAGCTTAGGGGGACGAGCGGGAGGTCAAGAGACCCAGTACTTC. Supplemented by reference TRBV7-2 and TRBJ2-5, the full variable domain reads GAGVSQSPSNKVTEKGKDVELRCDPISGHTALYWYRQSLGQGLEFLIYFQGNSAPDKSGLPSDRFSAERTGGSVSTLTIQRTQQEDSAVYLCASSLGGRAGGQETQYFGPGTRLLVL.

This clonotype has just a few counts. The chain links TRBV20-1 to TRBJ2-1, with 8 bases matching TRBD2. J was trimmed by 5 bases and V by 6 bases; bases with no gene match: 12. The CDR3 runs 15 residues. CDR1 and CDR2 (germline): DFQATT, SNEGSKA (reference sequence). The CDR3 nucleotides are TGCAGTGCAGAATCCTCGGGCGGGAGGAACAATGAGCAGTTCTTC. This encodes CSAESSGGRNNEQFF.

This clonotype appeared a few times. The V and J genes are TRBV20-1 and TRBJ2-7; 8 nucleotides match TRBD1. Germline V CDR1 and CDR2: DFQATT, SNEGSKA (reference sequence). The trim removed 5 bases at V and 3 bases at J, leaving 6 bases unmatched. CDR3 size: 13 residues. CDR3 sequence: CSADRGLGYEQYF. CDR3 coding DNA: TGCAGTGCTGACAGGGGTTTAGGCTACGAGCAGTACTTC.

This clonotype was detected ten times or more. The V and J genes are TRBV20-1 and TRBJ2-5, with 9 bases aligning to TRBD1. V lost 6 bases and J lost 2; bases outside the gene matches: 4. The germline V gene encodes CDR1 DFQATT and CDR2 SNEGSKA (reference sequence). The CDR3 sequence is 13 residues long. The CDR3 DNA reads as TGCAGTGCCCCGGGACAGGGTCAAGAGACCCAGTACTTC. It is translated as CSAPGQGQETQYF.

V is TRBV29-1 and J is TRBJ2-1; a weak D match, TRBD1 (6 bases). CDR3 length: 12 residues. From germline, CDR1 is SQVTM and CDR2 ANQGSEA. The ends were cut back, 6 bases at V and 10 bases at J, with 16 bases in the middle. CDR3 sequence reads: CSVATGFREQFF. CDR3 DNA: TGCAGCGTCGCCACAGGGTTTAGGGAGCAGTTCTTC.

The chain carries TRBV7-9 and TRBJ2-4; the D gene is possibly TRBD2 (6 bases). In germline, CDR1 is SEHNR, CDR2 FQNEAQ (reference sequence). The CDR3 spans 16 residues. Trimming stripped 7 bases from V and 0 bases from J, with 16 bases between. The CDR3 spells CASTLGGNIAKNIQYF. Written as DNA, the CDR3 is TGTGCCAGCACCCTGGGGGGAAATATAGCCAAAAACATTCAGTACTTC.

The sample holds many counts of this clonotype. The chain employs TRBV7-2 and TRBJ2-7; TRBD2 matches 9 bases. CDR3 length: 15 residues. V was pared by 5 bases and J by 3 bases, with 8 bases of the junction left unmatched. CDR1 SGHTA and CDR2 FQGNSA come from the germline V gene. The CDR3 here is CASSPQNSGSYEQYF. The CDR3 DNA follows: TGTGCCAGCAGCCCCCAGAATAGCGGGAGCTACGAGCAGTACTTC.

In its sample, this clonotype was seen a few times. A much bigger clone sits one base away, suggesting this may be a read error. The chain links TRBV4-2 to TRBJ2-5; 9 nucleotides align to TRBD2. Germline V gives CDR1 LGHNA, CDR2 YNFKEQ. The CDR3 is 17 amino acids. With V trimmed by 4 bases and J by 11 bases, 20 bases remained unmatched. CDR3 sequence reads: CASSPFTQASGNNEQYF. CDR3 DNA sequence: TGTGCCAGCAGCCCTTTTACCCAGGCTAGCGGGAACAATGAGCAGTACTTC.